This T cell receptor (beta chain) derives from a study of blood T cell repertoires in COVID-19. Overall study: Donors in the United States, Italy and Spain gave samples during acute or convalescent COVID-19. Nucleic acid was either cDNA or gDNA, and it came from T cells, B-cell-depleted T cells, or PBMCs.

CDR3 length equals 13 residues. V lost 3 bases, J lost 4 bases, and 10 bases lay in between. The germline V gene encodes CDR1 ENHRY and CDR2 SYGVKD. This clone appeared a few times. TCRdb's copy holds only in-frame clones and misses some; the assay was immunoSEQ multiplex PCR. Among roughly 86,000 clones listed, about 82% were seen once. The specimen sequenced was peripheral blood. The chain carries TRBV10-3 and TRBJ2-7, with D maybe TRBD1 (6 bases). The clonotype originates from a man aged 50-60 years with acute or convalescent COVID-19. The CDR3 loop is CAISEGTPYEQYF. DNA for the CDR3: TGTGCCATCAGTGAAGGGACACCGTACGAGCAGTACTTC.